This is a list of T cell receptor beta chains from one sample in a study of T and B cells in COVID-19 patients. TCRdb recomputed calls from the multiplex PCR reads with MiXCR, one row per CDR3 protein. Among roughly 8,400 distinct CDR3 sequences listed, about 26% were seen once. Specimen: blood. These receptors all stem from a human donor who had recovered from COVID-19. Each CDR3 is given with its conserved first and last residue. D genes are given only for firm matches. Part of the rows lack a size; the others show once, few, many or a class for expanded clones.

DNA: TGTGCTAGCAGCCCAAACCCCGCAGGATCGGCAGATACGCAGTATTTT
CDR3: CASSPNPAGSADTQYF
J: TRBJ2-3
length: 16
V: TRBV7-7
size: NA
D: NA

DNA: TGTGCCAGCCTTCGGACTAGCGGGGGCTACAATGAGCAGTTCTTC
CDR3: CASLRTSGGYNEQFF
J: TRBJ2-1
length: 15
V: TRBV18
size: medium-sized
D: TRBD2

DNA: TGCGCCAGCAACCCGACTAGCGCCTCCTACGAGCAGTACTTC
CDR3: CASNPTSASYEQYF
J: TRBJ2-7
length: 14
V: TRBV5-1
size: NA
D: TRBD2

DNA: TGTGCCAGCAGCCCTGGACAGGGGGCGGGTGAGCAGTACTTC
CDR3: CASSPGQGAGEQYF
J: TRBJ2-7
length: 14
V: TRBV6-4
size: many
D: TRBD1

DNA: TGTGCCAGCAGAGACTCGGGACAGAGCTACGAGCAGTACTTC
CDR3: CASRDSGQSYEQYF
J: TRBJ2-7
length: 14
V: TRBV2
size: NA
D: TRBD1

DNA: TGTGCCAGCCAGGCGGTGACGTCTGGAAACACCATATATTTT
CDR3: CASQAVTSGNTIYF
J: TRBJ1-3
length: 14
V: TRBV28
size: NA
D: NA

DNA: TGTGCCAGCAGCATCGGGGGGAATGAGCAGTTCTTC
CDR3: CASSIGGNEQFF
J: TRBJ2-1
length: 12
V: TRBV7-3
size: NA
D: TRBD2

DNA: TGTGCCAGCAGCTTGGCGGGACTAGCGGACCCCAATGAGCAGTTCTTC
CDR3: CASSLAGLADPNEQFF
J: TRBJ2-1
length: 16
V: TRBV5-6
size: medium-sized
D: TRBD2

DNA: TGTGCCAGCAGCTTAGTGACAGGTTTAACGGGTACCCAGTACTTC
CDR3: CASSLVTGLTGTQYF
J: TRBJ2-5
length: 15
V: TRBV7-9
size: many
D: NA

DNA: TGTGCCAGCAGCATAGGGGGCCAGGAGCGTTACGAGCAGTACTTC
CDR3: CASSIGGQERYEQYF
J: TRBJ2-7
length: 15
V: TRBV6-6
size: medium-sized
D: TRBD1

DNA: TGTGCCAGCAGCTTTACAGCGGGGGGTACAGATACGCAGTATTTT
CDR3: CASSFTAGGTDTQYF
J: TRBJ2-3
length: 15
V: TRBV7-2
size: NA
D: TRBD2

DNA: TGCAGTGCTAGTGACAGGCGATACTTC
CDR3: CSASDRRYF
J: TRBJ2-5
length: 9
V: TRBV20-1
size: NA
D: NA

DNA: TGCAGCGTTGTTAGTCACGAGCAGTACTTC
CDR3: CSVVSHEQYF
J: TRBJ2-7
length: 10
V: TRBV29-1
size: large
D: NA

DNA: TGTGCCAGCCTTGCCGACAGTTCCTACGAGCAGTACTTC
CDR3: CASLADSSYEQYF
J: TRBJ2-7
length: 13
V: TRBV7-9
size: few
D: NA

DNA: TGTGCCAGCTCGGGGGGCACAGATACGCAGTATTTT
CDR3: CASSGGTDTQYF
J: TRBJ2-3
length: 12
V: TRBV6-5
size: NA
D: NA

DNA: TGTGCCAGTAGTTCCGGGGACAGTTGGGTTTCCAATGAGCAGTTCTTC
CDR3: CASSSGDSWVSNEQFF
J: TRBJ2-1
length: 16
V: TRBV19
size: NA
D: TRBD1

DNA: TGTGCCAGCACCCCGGGACAGGGAAAAGACAATGAGCAGTTCTTC
CDR3: CASTPGQGKDNEQFF
J: TRBJ2-1
length: 15
V: TRBV12-3/TRBV12-4
size: medium-sized
D: TRBD1

DNA: TGCAGTGCTACCATGAACACTGAAGCTTTCTTT
CDR3: CSATMNTEAFF
J: TRBJ1-1
length: 11
V: TRBV20-1
size: NA
D: NA